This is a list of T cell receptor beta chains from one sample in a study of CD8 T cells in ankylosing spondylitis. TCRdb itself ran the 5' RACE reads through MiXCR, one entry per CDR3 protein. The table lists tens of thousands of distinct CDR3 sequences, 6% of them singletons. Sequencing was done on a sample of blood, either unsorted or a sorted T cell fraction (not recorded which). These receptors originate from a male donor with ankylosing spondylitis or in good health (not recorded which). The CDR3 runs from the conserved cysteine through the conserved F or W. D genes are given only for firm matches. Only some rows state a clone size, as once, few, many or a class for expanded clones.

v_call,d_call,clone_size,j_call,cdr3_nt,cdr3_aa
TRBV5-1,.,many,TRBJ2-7,TGCGCCAGCAGCTTGGAGCCGGGACAAACCTACGAGCAGTACTTC,CASSLEPGQTYEQYF
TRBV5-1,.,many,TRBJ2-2,TGCGCCAGTTACCCGGGACGGTCGAACACCGGGGAGCTGTTTTTT,CASYPGRSNTGELFF
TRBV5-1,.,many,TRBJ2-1,TGCGCCAGCAGTCTCCCAGCCAATGAGCAGTTCTTC,CASSLPANEQFF
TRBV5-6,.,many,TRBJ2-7,TGTGCCAGCAGCTTGGACAGGGTTACCTACGAGCAGTACTTC,CASSLDRVTYEQYF
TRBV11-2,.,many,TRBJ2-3,TGTGCCAGCAGCTTAGATCATCGGCCAGGCTACAACACAGATACGCAGTATTTT,CASSLDHRPGYNTDTQYF
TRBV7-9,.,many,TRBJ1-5,TGTGCCAGCAGCCCGCGCGGGGTAGGCCAGCCCCAGCATTTT,CASSPRGVGQPQHF
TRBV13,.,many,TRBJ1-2,TGTGCCAGCAGCTTAGGGGGCAGCAACTATGGCTACACCTTC,CASSLGGSNYGYTF
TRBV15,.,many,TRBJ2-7,TGTGCCACCAGCAGATCGAGGGACTCCCTCGAGCAGTACTTC,CATSRSRDSLEQYF
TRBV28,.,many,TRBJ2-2,TGTGCCAGCAGTTTGACCGGGGAGCTGTTTTTT,CASSLTGELFF
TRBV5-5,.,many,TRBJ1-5,TGTGCCAGCAGCCTTGGGGCGGACGTTGATCAGCCCCAGCATTTT,CASSLGADVDQPQHF
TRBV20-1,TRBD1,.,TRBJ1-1,TGCAGTGCTAGAGATCTAGGGGGACAGGGGCCTAACACTGAAGCTTTCTTT,CSARDLGGQGPNTEAFF
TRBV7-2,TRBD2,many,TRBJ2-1,TGTGCCAGCAGCTTCTCTAGCGGGGGATACAATGAGCAGTTCTTC,CASSFSSGGYNEQFF
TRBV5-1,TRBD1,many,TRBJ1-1,TGCGCCAGCAGCTGGGGGACAGGGACTCGTCCTGAAGCTTTCTTT,CASSWGTGTRPEAFF
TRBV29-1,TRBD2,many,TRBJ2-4,TGCAGCGTTGAAGAACTAGCGGGAGGGAAATACATTCAGTACTTC,CSVEELAGGKYIQYF
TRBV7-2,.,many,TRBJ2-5,TGTGCCAGCAGCTTATCGCAGGGACAGACCCAGTACTTC,CASSLSQGQTQYF
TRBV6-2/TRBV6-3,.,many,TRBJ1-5,TGTGCCAGCAGCCTGGCGCCCCAGCCCCAGCATTTT,CASSLAPQPQHF
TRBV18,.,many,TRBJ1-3,TGTGCCAGCTCACCACAGTTCGCTGGAAACACCATATATTTT,CASSPQFAGNTIYF
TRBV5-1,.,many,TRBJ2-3,TGCGCCACCGGGGACGGGGCAGAGGATACGCAGTATTTT,CATGDGAEDTQYF
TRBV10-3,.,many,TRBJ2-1,TGTGCCATCAGTGGGACGGACCGCTACAATGAGCAGTTCTTC,CAISGTDRYNEQFF
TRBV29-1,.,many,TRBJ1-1,TGCAGCGGCGGGGGGTATCCGAGCACTGAAGCTTTCTTT,CSGGGYPSTEAFF
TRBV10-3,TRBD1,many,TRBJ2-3,TGTGCCGCAACCGGACAGGCGCGCACAGATACGCAGTATTTT,CAATGQARTDTQYF
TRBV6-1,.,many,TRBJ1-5,TGTGCCAGCAGGACGGGAGATTTCAATCAGCCCCAGCATTTT,CASRTGDFNQPQHF
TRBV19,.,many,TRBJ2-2,TGTGCCAGTAACCCGAACACCGGGGAGCTGTTTTTT,CASNPNTGELFF
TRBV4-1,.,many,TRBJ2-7,TGCGCCAGCAGCCAAGATCCCAGAACGGACGAGCAGTACTTC,CASSQDPRTDEQYF
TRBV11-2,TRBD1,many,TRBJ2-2,TGTGCCAGCAGCACAAGCCGGGACAGGGCGAACACCGGGGAGCTGTTTTTT,CASSTSRDRANTGELFF
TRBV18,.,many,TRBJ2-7,TGTGCCAGCTCACCACCCAACGGCTACGAGCAGTACTTC,CASSPPNGYEQYF
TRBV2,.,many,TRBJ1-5,TGTGCCAGCAGCCTGACAAATCAGCCCCAGCATTTT,CASSLTNQPQHF
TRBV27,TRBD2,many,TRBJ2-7,TGTGCCAGCAGTCCTTCCGCGGGGGAATCATCCTACGAGCAGTACTTC,CASSPSAGESSYEQYF
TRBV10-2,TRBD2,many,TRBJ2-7,TGCGCCAGCAGTGAGGATACCCAGCGGGACGGCCCCTACGAGCAGTACTTC,CASSEDTQRDGPYEQYF
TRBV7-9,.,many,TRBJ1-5,TGTGCCAGCAGCGAGGACAGAAATCAGCCCCAGCATTTT,CASSEDRNQPQHF
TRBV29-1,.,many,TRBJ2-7,TGCAGCGTCAAAGATCCGAGCTCCTACGAGCAGTACTTC,CSVKDPSSYEQYF
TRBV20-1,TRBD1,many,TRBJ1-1,TGCAGTGCTTCCCGGGACAGGGTCTCCGACACTGAAGCTTTCTTT,CSASRDRVSDTEAFF
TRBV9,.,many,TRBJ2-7,TGTGCCAGCAGCGTAGCGGGCCACTCCTACGAGCAGTACTTC,CASSVAGHSYEQYF
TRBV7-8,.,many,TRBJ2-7,TGTGCCAGCGGCAAGGCGGCCAGCTACGAGCAGTACTTC,CASGKAASYEQYF
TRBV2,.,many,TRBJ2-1,TGTGCCAGCAGTGTGTTTATTCAGTTCTTC,CASSVFIQFF
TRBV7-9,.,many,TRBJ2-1,TGTGCCAGCAGCTTAATGCAGGGGTCCTACAATGAGCAGTTCTTC,CASSLMQGSYNEQFF
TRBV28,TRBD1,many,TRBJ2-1,TGTGCCAGCAGTCTGACAGGGGGACTTTCAACCTACAATGAGCAGTTCTTC,CASSLTGGLSTYNEQFF
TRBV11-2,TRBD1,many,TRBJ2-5,TGTGCCAGCAGCGTTACCACAGGGGTGGGAGAGACCCAGTACTTC,CASSVTTGVGETQYF
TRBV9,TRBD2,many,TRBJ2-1,TGTGCCAGCAGCGTAGGGGGGGGGTGGCAGAATGAGCAGTTCTTC,CASSVGGGWQNEQFF
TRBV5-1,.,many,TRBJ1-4,TGCGCCAGCAGCTCGGTGTCAGTTAATGAAAAACTGTTTTTT,CASSSVSVNEKLFF
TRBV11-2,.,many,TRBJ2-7,TGTGCCAGCAGCTTATCTATCAGGTCCATCCACGAGCAGTACTTC,CASSLSIRSIHEQYF
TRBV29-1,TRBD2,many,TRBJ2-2,TGCAGCGTTGGTCCCGTGGCGGGAGGAAGGACCGGGGAGCTGTTTTTT,CSVGPVAGGRTGELFF
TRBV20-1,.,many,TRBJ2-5,TGCAGTGCTTCAGGAGACATGCAGGAGACCCAGTACTTC,CSASGDMQETQYF